This entry concerns a single T cell receptor beta chain. Specified treatment: approximately 18 received Ad26.COV2.S at low or high dose, single or two shots; about 5 received placebo; per-sample allocation not given. The samples were gathered on day 63 after the first injection of vaccine or placebo. This sample was included in a study of Ad26.COV2.S vaccination and SARS-CoV-2 variants. TCRdb's table, derived via immunoSEQ multiplex PCR, lists solely in-frame clones and lacks some. The sample has 440,000 or so clones; 80% to 95% are singletons. This CDR3 has 15 residues. Between the trimmed V and J ends, which lost 5 bases and 1 base, there was a span of 13 bases. Germline CDR1 SGHTA, CDR2 FQGNSA.

V and J are TRBV7-2 and TRBJ2-3; D not certain. The specimen was peripheral blood, collected in a trial of Ad26.COV2.S vaccine versus placebo. The clonotype originates from a person between 18 and 59 years old who received the Ad26.COV2.S COVID-19 vaccine or a placebo. For the CDR3, the DNA is TGTGCCAGCAGCCCCCCCGGACGTCGCACAGATACGCAGTATTTT. It encodes CASSPPGRRTDTQYF.